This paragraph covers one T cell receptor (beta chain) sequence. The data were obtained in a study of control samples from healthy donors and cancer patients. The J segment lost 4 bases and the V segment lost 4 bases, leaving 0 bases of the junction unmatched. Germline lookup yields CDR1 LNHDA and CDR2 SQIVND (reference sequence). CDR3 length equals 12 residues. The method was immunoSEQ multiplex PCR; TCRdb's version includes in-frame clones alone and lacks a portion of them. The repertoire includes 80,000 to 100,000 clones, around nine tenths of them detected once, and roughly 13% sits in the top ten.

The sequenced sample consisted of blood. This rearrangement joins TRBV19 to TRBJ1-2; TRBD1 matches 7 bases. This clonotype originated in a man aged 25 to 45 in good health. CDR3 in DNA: TGTGCCAGTAGTAGGGACAGCTATGGCTACACCTTC. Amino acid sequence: CASSRDSYGYTF. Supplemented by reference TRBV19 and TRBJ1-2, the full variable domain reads DGGITQSPKYLFRKEGQNVTLSCEQNLNHDAMYWYRQDPGQGLRLIYYSQIVNDFQKGDIAEGYSVSREKKESFPLTVTSAQKNPTAFYLCASSRDSYGYTFGSGTRLTVV.